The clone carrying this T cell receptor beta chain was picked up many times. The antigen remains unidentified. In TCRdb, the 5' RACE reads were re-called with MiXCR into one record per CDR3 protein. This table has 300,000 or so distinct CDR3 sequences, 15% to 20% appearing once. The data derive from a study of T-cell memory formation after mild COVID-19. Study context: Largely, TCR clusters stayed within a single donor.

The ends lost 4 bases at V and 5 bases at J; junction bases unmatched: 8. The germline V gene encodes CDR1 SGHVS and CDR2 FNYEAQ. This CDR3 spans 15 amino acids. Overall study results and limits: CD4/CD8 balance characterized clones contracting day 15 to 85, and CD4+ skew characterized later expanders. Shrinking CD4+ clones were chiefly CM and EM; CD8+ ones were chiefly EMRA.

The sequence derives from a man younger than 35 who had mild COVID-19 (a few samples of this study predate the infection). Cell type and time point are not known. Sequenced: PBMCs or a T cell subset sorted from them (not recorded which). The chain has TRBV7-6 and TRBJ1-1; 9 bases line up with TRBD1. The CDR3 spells CASSSNRGRGTEAFF. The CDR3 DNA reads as TGTGCCAGCAGCTCTAACAGGGGGCGTGGGACTGAAGCTTTCTTT. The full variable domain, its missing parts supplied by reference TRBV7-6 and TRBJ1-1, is GAGVSQSPRYKVTKRGQDVALRCDPISGHVSLYWYRQALGQGPEFLTYFNYEAQQDKSGLPNDRFSAERPEGSISTLTIQRTEQRDSAMYRCASSSNRGRGTEAFFGQGTRLTVV.